The clone carrying this T cell receptor beta chain was detected a few times. Its antigen is unknown. This sample is drawn from a study of beta chain features in type 1 diabetes. Study-wide findings and caveats: Among patients with Type 1 diabetes, TCRB CDR3s were moderately but significantly shorter in every one of the four CD4+ subsets. The naive, central memory and Treg TCRB repertoires looked more alike in patients than they did in healthy donors.

Germline V gene lookup returns CDR1 SQVTM and CDR2 ANQGSEA. This CDR3 is 12 amino acids long. With 7 bases removed from V and 0 bases from J, the gap between germline ends came to 8 bases. Every bit of the isolated RNA underwent reverse transcription, so sequencing read expressed TCRB transcripts. Here immunoSEQ multiplex PCR was the method, and the copy in TCRdb shows in-frame clones only, minus some. The table includes almost 350,000 clones, around 9.7% detected once. Sequenced sample: central memory CD4+ T cells from blood. This receptor was identified in a man aged 30 to 39 with type 1 diabetes. The chain links TRBV29-1 to TRBJ2-3; D is uncertain. In DNA, the CDR3 is TGCAGCGGGCGCCAAAGCACAGATACGCAGTATTTT. Translation: CSGRQSTDTQYF.